The clone carrying this T cell receptor (beta chain) has a handful of counts. Its antigen is undetermined. TCRdb processed the 5' RACE reads anew with MiXCR; each CDR3 protein has one entry. The sample lists about 560,000 distinct CDR3 sequences; roughly 17% were seen once. V was pared by 4 bases and J by 7 bases, with 10 bases between. Germline CDR1 is SEHNR and CDR2 is FQNEAQ (reference sequence). This CDR3 contains 12 residues. The sample comes from a study of T-cell memory formation after mild COVID-19. The overall study: TCR clusters mostly belonged to single donors.

Study-wide results and limits: Specificity for SARS-CoV-2 was not confirmed among the second-wave clones peaking on day 37.

The source is an adult woman who had mild COVID-19 (a few samples of this study predate the infection). Cell type and time point are not known. Input material: PBMCs or a T cell subset sorted from them (not recorded which). The V call is TRBV7-9, the J call TRBJ1-2; D ambiguous. The CDR3 region has the DNA TGTGCCAGCAGCTCTTCCGTGCCTGGCTACACCTTC. It translates to CASSSSVPGYTF.